The clone carrying this TCR beta chain was recorded many times. Its antigen is currently unknown. From the germline J gene comes the end of the CDR3, since the read stops 3 residues before it. Assay: immunoSEQ multiplex PCR; the TCRdb copy retains only in-frame clones and omits some. The profile covers 45,000 to 60,000 clones, none occurring a single time. Most patients and controls had Caucasian heritage. This entry belongs to a study of T cell clonality in common variable immunodeficiency. Points from the study as a whole: TCRbeta clonality was increased in CVID versus healthy controls. T cell subpopulation sequencing would be needed to explain CVID clonality. Shared TCRbeta clones were fewer between CVID subjects than controls.

Germline values: CDR1 DFQATT, CDR2 SNEGSKA (reference sequence). The CDR3 has 16 amino acids. After removal of 0 bases from V and 3 bases from J, the junction contained 3 bases not matched to a gene. The TCR comes from a person between 18 and 75 years old in good health. The rearrangement joins TRBV20-1 to TRBJ1-6; TRBD1 aligns across 9 bases. The sequenced material came from peripheral blood mononuclear cells. The part of the CDR3 DNA that was read is TGCAGTGCTAGAGATGACAGGGGGTTCTATAATTCACCC. The encoded protein is CSARDDRGFYNSP. The CDR3 reads in full as CSARDDRGFYNSPLHF.